The clone carrying this T cell receptor beta chain appeared once. The antigen is undetermined. Profiled with immunoSEQ multiplex PCR; TCRdb holds only in-frame clones, not every one. The sample has 100,000 to 150,000 clones, about nine tenths seen once; the top ten hold about 4%. This entry comes from a study of cytomegalovirus exposure and HLA in healthy donors. Study at large: The approximately 120 validation repertoires were produced on the same platform as the 670 or so repertoires of the first cohort. This was reported in a later analysis. The study's findings and limits: Specific recognition of CMV antigens was confirmed in vitro for a few chains (all CMV-associated).

The sequence was obtained from a man between 18 and 35 years old in good health and CMV-seropositive. Input material: PBMCs.

CDR3 DNA: TGTGCCAGCAGTCGACAGGGGACGAATGAGCAGTTCTTC. As protein: CASSRQGTNEQFF. The rearrangement uses TRBV5-6 and TRBJ2-1; 8 nucleotides agree with TRBD1. This CDR3 spans 13 amino acids. The trim removed 5 bases at V and 7 bases at J, leaving 5 bases unmatched. CDR1 is SGHDT, CDR2 YYEEEE, per germline.